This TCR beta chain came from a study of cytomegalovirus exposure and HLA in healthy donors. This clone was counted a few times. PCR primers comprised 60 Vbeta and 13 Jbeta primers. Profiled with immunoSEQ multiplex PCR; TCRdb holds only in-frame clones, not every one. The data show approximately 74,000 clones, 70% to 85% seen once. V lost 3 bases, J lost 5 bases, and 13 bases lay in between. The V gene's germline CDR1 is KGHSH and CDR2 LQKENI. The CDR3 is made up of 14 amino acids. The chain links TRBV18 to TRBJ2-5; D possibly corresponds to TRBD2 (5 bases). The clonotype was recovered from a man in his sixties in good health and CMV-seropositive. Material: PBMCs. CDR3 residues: CASSPRTGGETQYF. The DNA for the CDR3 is TGTGCCAGCTCACCGCGGACCGGCGGGGAGACCCAGTACTTC.